Given below is one TCR beta chain in context. Its antigen is unknown. The data stem from a study of T cell responses to AZD1222 COVID-19 vaccine. Study-level findings and limits: Reports say nearly half of spike-specific TCRs go after unmutated variant regions. Only a handful of people who got AZD1222 tested seropositive at baseline.

Per germline, CDR1 LGHDT and CDR2 YNNKEL (reference sequence). The CDR3 spans 15 residues. V dropped 0 bases and J dropped 9 bases, with 18 bases sitting between them. This table comes from immunoSEQ multiplex PCR, and its TCRdb copy is limited to in-frame clones, with some not included. This table has 110,000 or so clones, about 86% appearing once. The chain carries TRBV3-1 (or the pseudogene TRBV3-2) and TRBJ2-7; TRBD2 is a possible D gene (5 bases). The clonotype originates from an adult who received the AZD1222 COVID-19 vaccine. The source material was peripheral blood, sampled 28 days after the second AZD1222 dose. Written as DNA, the CDR3 is TGTGCCAGCAGCCAAGATGGGAGCGGTGTTTTCAGGCAGTACTTC. Translation: CASSQDGSGVFRQYF.